This T cell receptor (beta chain) was identified in a study of neurological immune-mediated disorders. The CDR3 loop spans 15 amino acids. Germline CDR1 MRHNA, CDR2 SNTAGT. J lost 4 bases, V lost 5 bases, and 6 bases had no gene match. This clonotype was observed at least ten times. Each CDR3 protein is one row after TCRdb ran MiXCR on the 5' RACE reads. This sample carries some 120,000 distinct CDR3 sequences, around 3% of them seen once, and the ten largest clones take around 1.2%. The clonotype was recovered from a young woman with multiple sclerosis. The rearrangement uses TRBV6-4 and TRBJ2-2; TRBD1 agrees at 8 bases. The material sequenced was PBMCs. This CDR3 reads CASSRTGRGTGELFF. The DNA for the CDR3 is TGTGCCAGCAGTCGGACAGGGCGGGGCACCGGGGAGCTGTTTTTT.